The 27 T cell receptor beta chains in this list originate from one sample, sequenced in a study of T-cell reconstitution after alpha-beta-depleted transplantation in children. Unique molecular identifiers were incorporated during preparation of the TCRbeta library. TCRdb called the PCR reads again in MiXCR, with one record for every CDR3 protein. The sample has some 340,000 distinct CDR3 sequences; under 13% are singletons. The starting material was PBMCs from the stem cell graft donor, obtained from the stem cell graft. These receptors came from a human donor who donated a stem cell graft to a child with acute lymphoblastic leukemia.

J is TRBJ2-7 and V is TRBV4-2; no clear D gene. This CDR3 region has 12 residues. Germline CDR1 and CDR2: LGHNA and YNFKEQ. Trimming shortened V by 0 bases and J by 6 bases, and 6 bases separated the two germline ends. The CDR3 DNA reads TGTGCCAGCAGCCAAGACCTCTTCGAGCAGTACTTC. It encodes CASSQDLFEQYF.

The V gene is TRBV2, the J gene TRBJ2-1, with TRBD2 as a possible D gene (5 bases). CDR1 is SNHLY and CDR2 is FYNNEI in the germline V gene. The CDR3 totals 11 residues. V was shortened by 8 bases and J by 6 bases, with 8 bases between the two germline ends. CDR3 in amino acids: CASAEGNEQFF. The CDR3 DNA follows: TGTGCCAGCGCCGAGGGCAATGAGCAGTTCTTC.

This clonotype was seen at least ten times. The J gene is TRBJ1-2, the V gene TRBV10-3, with D perhaps matching TRBD1 (6 bases). In germline, CDR1 is ENHRY, CDR2 SYGVKD. Trimming stripped 6 bases from V and 5 bases from J, with 22 bases between. The CDR3 has 16 amino acids. The CDR3 protein is CAISDPETGPDYGYTF. CDR3 nucleotide sequence: TGTGCCATCAGCGACCCAGAAACAGGGCCCGATTATGGCTACACCTTC.

The rearrangement joins TRBV12-3 or TRBV12-4 to TRBJ2-1, with D possibly being TRBD1 or TRBD2 (5 bases each). The CDR3 is 16 residues long. The ends were cut back, 4 bases at V and 4 bases at J, with 17 bases in the middle. CDR3 nucleotide sequence: TGTGCCAGCAGTTCCCGTTTAGGGACGAGATACAATGAGCAGTTCTTC. It translates to CASSSRLGTRYNEQFF.

The V gene is TRBV20-1, the J gene TRBJ2-2; 8 nucleotides match TRBD1. The germline gives CDR1 DFQATT, CDR2 SNEGSKA (reference sequence). V lost 3 bases to trimming and J lost 7 bases; unmatched junction nucleotides: 4. The CDR3 covers 13 residues. The CDR3 here is CSASRGQGGELFF. The CDR3 DNA sequence: TGCAGTGCTAGCAGGGGGCAGGGCGGGGAGCTGTTTTTT.

This clonotype has only a few counts. The chain carries TRBV20-1 and TRBJ2-3; D is ambiguous. Germline V gives CDR1 DFQATT, CDR2 SNEGSKA (reference sequence). The CDR3 totals 15 residues. V dropped 0 bases and J dropped 7 bases, with 17 bases sitting between them. The CDR3 DNA reads TGCAGTGCTAGAGATCTGCTCGACATATCAAATACGCAGTATTTT. It codes for CSARDLLDISNTQYF.

This clonotype was observed a few times. V is TRBV5-1 and J is TRBJ1-1; 8 bases are a match to TRBD1. The CDR3 covers 15 residues. Germline CDR1 is SGHRS and CDR2 is YFSETQ. V shed 4 bases, J shed 2 bases, and the junction held 7 bases outside the gene matches. The CDR3 is CASSRSGQGNTEAFF. Written as DNA, the CDR3 is TGCGCCAGCAGCCGTTCAGGACAGGGTAACACTGAAGCTTTCTTT.

This clonotype has a handful of counts. DNA of the CDR3: TGTGCCAGCAGCGGTGCGGGCCAGGCGGACGAGACCCAGTACTTC. Protein: CASSGAGQADETQYF. V gene TRBV5-6 combines with J gene TRBJ2-5, with TRBD2 as a possible D gene (5 bases). Germline loops: CDR1 SGHDT, CDR2 YYEEEE. The CDR3 length is 15 residues. V shed 4 bases and J shed 5 bases, with 18 bases lying between them.

This clonotype was counted at least ten times. DNA for the CDR3: TGCGCCAGCAGCTTGGACAGAAACACAGATACGCAGTATTTT. This codes for CASSLDRNTDTQYF. The chain carries TRBV5-1 and TRBJ2-3, with unresolved D. The CDR3 covers 14 residues. With 0 bases removed from V and 2 bases from J, the gap between germline ends came to 7 bases. In germline, CDR1 is SGHRS, CDR2 YFSETQ.

The chain employs TRBV27 and TRBJ2-3; tentatively, D is TRBD2 (6 bases). V shed 2 bases and J shed 3 bases, with 12 bases lying between them. This CDR3 spans 15 amino acids. From germline, CDR1 is MNHEY and CDR2 SMNVEV (reference sequence). CDR3 DNA sequence: TGTGCCAGCAGTTTAAACGGGAGAGGAACAGATACGCAGTATTTT. This codes for CASSLNGRGTDTQYF.

V usage is TRBV7-9 and J usage is TRBJ2-7; 9 bases fit TRBD1. The length of the CDR3 is 14 residues. Germline-derived CDR1 and CDR2 are SEHNR and FQNEAQ (reference sequence). V was pared by 2 bases and J by 6 bases, with 5 bases of the junction left unmatched. In DNA, the CDR3 is TGTGCCAGCAGCTTACCACAGGGGGCAGGCGAGCAGTACTTC. Amino acids: CASSLPQGAGEQYF.

This clonotype has at least ten counts. The chain carries TRBV5-1 and TRBJ2-2; 7 bases are a match to TRBD1. CDR1 and CDR2 from the germline V gene are SGHRS and YFSETQ. The CDR3 length is 14 residues. V shed 3 bases, J shed 6 bases, and the junction held 5 bases outside the gene matches. This chain's CDR3 is CASSYKQGSGELFF. The CDR3 DNA follows: TGCGCCAGCAGCTATAAACAGGGGTCCGGGGAGCTGTTTTTT.

This clonotype was seen at least ten times. The CDR3 loop is CASSEEFTGYWEQYF. Here the CDR3 DNA reads TGTGCCAGCAGTGAGGAATTCACAGGGTATTGGGAGCAGTACTTC. The chain carries TRBV2 and TRBJ2-7; D may be TRBD1 (6 bases). Trimming left V 3 bases short and J 7 bases short, with 19 bases between. From germline, CDR1 is SNHLY and CDR2 FYNNEI. The CDR3 runs 15 residues.

This clonotype came up a few times. The CDR3 protein is CASSSGTSGIGYEQYF. CDR3 in DNA: TGCGCCAGCAGCTCTGGGACTAGCGGGATTGGATACGAGCAGTACTTC. This rearrangement joins TRBV5-1 to TRBJ2-7, with 13 bases aligning to TRBD2. V lost 3 bases and J lost 4; bases outside the gene matches: 7. The CDR3 loop spans 16 amino acids. Germline V gives CDR1 SGHRS, CDR2 YFSETQ.

Only a few counts were recorded for this clonotype. This rearrangement joins TRBV7-2 to TRBJ2-7; D remains ambiguous. From germline, CDR1 is SGHTA and CDR2 FQGNSA. The CDR3 runs 15 residues. The V and J ends lost 2 bases and 1 base respectively, with 12 bases between them. The CDR3 protein is CASSLTADLSYEQYF. In nucleotides, the CDR3 is TGTGCCAGCAGCTTAACGGCTGATTTGTCCTACGAGCAGTACTTC. Looking up the rest from reference TRBV7-2 and TRBJ2-7 gives the full variable domain: GAGVSQSPSNKVTEKGKDVELRCDPISGHTALYWYRQSLGQGLEFLIYFQGNSAPDKSGLPSDRFSAERTGGSVSTLTIQRTQQEDSAVYLCASSLTADLSYEQYFGPGTRLTVT.

The chain uses TRBV19 and TRBJ2-1; D not certain. V was shortened by 7 bases and J by 0 bases, with 13 bases between the two germline ends. The CDR3 contains 15 residues. Per germline, CDR1 LNHDA and CDR2 SQIVND (reference sequence). The CDR3 nucleotides are TGTGCCAGTAATACACGGACCGGCTCCTACAATGAGCAGTTCTTC. Encoded protein: CASNTRTGSYNEQFF.

This clonotype was counted many times. V gene TRBV20-1 combines with J gene TRBJ2-3; 9 nucleotides line up with TRBD2. With 4 bases clipped from V and 0 bases from J, the junction kept 8 bases outside the gene matches. The CDR3 runs 16 residues. Germline-derived CDR1 and CDR2 are DFQATT and SNEGSKA (reference sequence). The CDR3: CSAMIRLAVSTDTQYF. Written as DNA, the CDR3 is TGCAGTGCTATGATCCGACTAGCGGTTAGCACAGATACGCAGTATTTT.

This chain connects TRBV27 to TRBJ2-2; D gene uncertain. The CDR3 length is 14 residues. The V and J ends lost 7 bases and 9 bases respectively, with 18 bases between them. Germline V gives CDR1 MNHEY, CDR2 SMNVEV (reference sequence). CDR3 bases: TGTGCCAGCACCCCCCCTAAGGAGCACAGGGAGCTGTTTTTT. Encoded protein: CASTPPKEHRELFF.

This clonotype was detected ten times or more. The rearrangement joins TRBV7-9 to TRBJ1-6; D gene ambiguous. Germline V gene lookup returns CDR1 SEHNR and CDR2 FQNEAQ (reference sequence). V was pared by 5 bases and J by 10 bases, with 15 bases between. The length of the CDR3 is 14 residues. The CDR3 coding sequence is TGTGCCAGCAGCCAGGCACCTTTTACATCACCCCTCCACTTT. This codes for CASSQAPFTSPLHF. Full variable domain (missing parts from reference TRBV7-9 and TRBJ1-6): DTGVSQNPRHKITKRGQNVTFRCDPISEHNRLYWYRQTLGQGPEFLTYFQNEAQLEKSRLLSDRFSAERPKGSFSTLEIQRTEQGDSAMYLCASSQAPFTSPLHFGNGTRLTVT.

The chain carries TRBV5-8 and TRBJ2-6, with D possibly TRBD1 on 6 matching bases. With 0 bases removed from V and 4 bases from J, the gap between germline ends came to 14 bases. Germline V gene data show CDR1 as SGHTS and CDR2 as YDEGEE. CDR3 size: 17 residues. The DNA of the CDR3 is TGTGCCAGCAGCTTGGTCAGGGGCGTGACAGGGGCCAACGTCCTGACTTTC. Its translation is CASSLVRGVTGANVLTF. The full variable domain, rest sourced from reference TRBV5-8 and TRBJ2-6, is EAGVTQSPTHLIKTRGQQATLRCSPISGHTSVYWYQQALGLGLQFLLWYDEGEERNRGNFPPRFSGRQFPNYSSELNVNALELEDSALYLCASSLVRGVTGANVLTFGAGSRLTVL.

This clonotype was recorded a few times. J is TRBJ2-7 and V is TRBV4-3; TRBD2 agrees at 8 bases. Germline trimming cut 4 bases from V and 3 bases from J; bases unmatched to any gene: 8. Germline V gives CDR1 LGHNA, CDR2 YSLEER. This CDR3 spans 15 amino acids. The CDR3 sequence is CASSPGAGGYYEQYF. CDR3 DNA sequence: TGCGCCAGCAGCCCGGGGGCGGGGGGATACTACGAGCAGTACTTC.

This clonotype has more than one count but fewer than ten. The rearrangement joins TRBV20-1 to TRBJ2-3, with D perhaps TRBD1 or TRBD2 (5 bases each). V lost 1 base to trimming and J lost 2 bases, with 10 bases between them. The CDR3 is 14 amino acids. Looked up from germline, CDR1 is DFQATT and CDR2 is SNEGSKA (reference sequence). The CDR3 loop is CSARVAGTTDTQYF. CDR3 sequence (DNA): TGCAGTGCTAGAGTGGCAGGGACCACAGATACGCAGTATTTT.

This clonotype showed up many times. The gene calls are TRBV9 and TRBJ2-7, with 8 nucleotides matching TRBD2. In germline, CDR1 is SGDLS, CDR2 YYNGEE. The V gene end was trimmed by 0 bases and the J gene end by 5 bases; junction bases not matched to a gene: 7. CDR3 length: 15 amino acids. CDR3 bases: TGTGCCAGCAGCGTAGGGCCAGCGGGAGTAGACGAGCAGTACTTC. Translated, it gives CASSVGPAGVDEQYF.

This clonotype was seen more than once but under ten times. The chain uses TRBV20-1 and TRBJ2-3; 12 bases match TRBD2. Germline CDR1 and CDR2: DFQATT and SNEGSKA (reference sequence). This CDR3 spans 14 amino acids. Trimming took 5 bases from V and 4 from J; bases not matched to a gene: 4. DNA for the CDR3: TGCAGTGCTGGACTAGCGGGAAGTCCAGATACGCAGTATTTT. This encodes CSAGLAGSPDTQYF.

This clonotype has just a few counts. V usage is TRBV4-1 and J usage is TRBJ2-1, with D perhaps TRBD2 (5 bases). V was shortened by 3 bases and J by 4 bases, with 19 bases between the two germline ends. The germline V gene has CDR1 MGHRA and CDR2 YSYEKL. The CDR3 runs 17 residues. The CDR3 reads CASSQDDREPVYNEQFF. The CDR3, as DNA: TGCGCCAGCAGCCAGGATGACCGGGAACCGGTATACAATGAGCAGTTCTTC.

This clonotype is deemed medium-sized. J is TRBJ2-1 and V is TRBV14; D ambiguous. Trimming removed 2 bases at V and 7 bases at J, with 21 bases between. The CDR3 sequence is 17 residues long. CDR1 SGHDN and CDR2 FVKESK come from the germline V gene. CDR3 sequence: CASSQYHSTLMGNEQFF. The CDR3 DNA follows: TGTGCCAGCAGCCAATATCACTCGACTCTCATGGGGAATGAGCAGTTCTTC.

At least ten counts were recorded for this clonotype. The chain joins TRBV7-2 to TRBJ2-7, with 14 bases that match TRBD2. The CDR3 loop spans 15 amino acids. V was clipped by 6 bases and J by 3 bases; unmatched bases: 4. Germline CDR1 SGHTA, CDR2 FQGNSA. CDR3 in amino acids: CASSSGLAGGYEQYF. The CDR3 nucleotides read TGTGCCAGCAGTTCCGGACTAGCGGGGGGCTACGAGCAGTACTTC.